This T cell receptor (beta chain) was captured by sequencing in a study of blood T cell repertoires in COVID-19. Study-wide background: COVID-19 samples, acute and convalescent, were from the United States, Italy and Spain. PBMCs, B-cell-depleted T cells, or T cells were the source of the cDNA or gDNA that made up the material.

Germline lookup yields CDR1 MNHEY and CDR2 SVGEGT. With 4 bases clipped from V and 6 bases from J, the junction kept 11 bases outside the gene matches. There are 16 residues in the CDR3. As handled by the study authors: By means of reference gene primer amplification, nucleated cell counts were estimated. TCRdb keeps only in-frame clones here, not all; method: immunoSEQ multiplex PCR. Clone size and V and J calls were adopted from that table, with D and trimming inferred from the DNA. The sample carries more than 45,000 clones, 85% to 90% recorded once. This clone was recorded only once. The sample taken for sequencing was peripheral blood. The clonotype comes from a man in his sixties with acute or convalescent COVID-19. The J gene is TRBJ2-3, the V gene TRBV6-2 or TRBV6-3; 9 positions agree with TRBD2. CDR3 in amino acids: CASSSRGASGMDTQYF. In nucleotides, the CDR3 is TGTGCCAGCAGTTCCAGGGGGGCTAGCGGGATGGATACGCAGTATTTT.